The 13 T cell receptor beta chains reported below all come from one sample, sequenced in a study of T cell responses to AZD1222 COVID-19 vaccine. Clones were sequenced by immunoSEQ multiplex PCR, and TCRdb holds only the in-frame ones, with some missing. The sample contains 200,000 or so clones, about 94% of which appear only once. Sequenced here: peripheral blood, sampled 28 days after the second AZD1222 dose. The receptors were sampled from an adult who received the AZD1222 COVID-19 vaccine.

The rearrangement uses TRBV12-3 or TRBV12-4 and TRBJ1-5; D is unresolved. CDR3 length: 13 amino acids. V was shortened by 3 bases and J by 1 base, with 4 bases between the two germline ends. In DNA, the CDR3 is TGTGCCAGCAGTTTGTTAAGCAATCAGCCCCAGCATTTT. Protein: CASSLLSNQPQHF.

V gene TRBV10-3 combines with J gene TRBJ1-2; a possible D gene is TRBD1 (6 bases). Trimming stripped 10 bases from V and 4 bases from J, with 10 bases between. This CDR3 has 11 residues. Germline CDR1 and CDR2: ENHRY and SYGVKD. CDR3 coding DNA: TGTGCCAGTGGACAGCTCTATGGCTACACCTTC. Its protein is CASGQLYGYTF.

This clone occurred a few times. The chain employs TRBV3-1 (or the pseudogene TRBV3-2) and TRBJ1-2, with a weak D call TRBD1 (5 bases). The V end lost 1 base, the J end lost 3 bases, and 9 bases lay between the germline ends. This CDR3 region has 14 residues. Looked up from germline, CDR1 is LGHDT and CDR2 is YNNKEL (reference sequence). The CDR3 nucleotides are TGTGCCAGCAGCCAAGGGGAGGGGTACTATGGCTACACCTTC. Its protein product is CASSQGEGYYGYTF.

The table lists this clone with a count of one. This chain links TRBV10-3 with TRBJ1-6; no definite D call. The CDR3 contains 14 residues. Germline V lookup: CDR1 ENHRY, CDR2 SYGVKD. V was shortened by 10 bases and J by 0 bases, with 10 bases between the two germline ends. This CDR3 is CASLSNSYNSPLHF. The DNA of the CDR3 is TGTGCCAGCCTTAGTAACTCCTATAATTCACCCCTCCACTTT.

J is TRBJ1-6 and V is TRBV7-9, with 10 bases aligning to TRBD1. V shed 0 bases, J shed 11 bases, and the junction held 4 bases outside the gene matches. Germline values: CDR1 SEHNR, CDR2 FQNEAQ (reference sequence). This CDR3 contains 15 residues. CDR3 in amino acids: CASSLATGGRPPLHF. The CDR3 coding sequence is TGTGCCAGCAGCTTAGCGACAGGGGGCAGACCACCCCTCCACTTT.

This clone was observed a few times. This chain connects TRBV9 to TRBJ2-7; 8 bases are a match to TRBD1. J gave up 3 bases and V 4 bases, and 9 bases lay outside the gene matches. The length of the CDR3 is 15 residues. Germline CDR1 is SGDLS and CDR2 is YYNGEE. For the CDR3, the DNA is TGTGCCAGCAGCCCCAACAGGGGGGAAGTCTACGAGCAGTACTTC. Translating it yields CASSPNRGEVYEQYF.

J is TRBJ1-2 and V is TRBV19; D may be TRBD1 (5 bases). V was cut by 2 bases and J by 5 bases, with 12 bases left in between. The CDR3 is 14 residues long. Germline CDR1 reads LNHDA; CDR2 reads SQIVND (reference sequence). CDR3 in amino acids: CASSIQGGRYGYTF. Written as DNA, the CDR3 is TGTGCCAGTAGTATACAGGGTGGGAGGTATGGCTACACCTTC.

The chain combines TRBV7-3 with TRBJ1-1, with D maybe TRBD1 (5 bases). This CDR3 spans 22 amino acids. Trimming removed 0 bases from V and 5 bases from J, with 34 bases in between. Germline V gives CDR1 SGHTA, CDR2 FQGTGA. This CDR3 is CASSLTLPPKWGDWEGSTEAFF. The DNA for the CDR3 is TGTGCCAGCAGCTTAACCCTCCCCCCGAAATGGGGGGACTGGGAGGGCTCGACTGAAGCTTTCTTT.

V is TRBV4-1 and J is TRBJ1-3, with D perhaps TRBD1 (6 bases). The ends were cut back, 1 base at V and 5 bases at J, with 12 bases in the middle. From germline, CDR1 is MGHRA and CDR2 YSYEKL. The CDR3 has 15 amino acids. This chain's CDR3 is CASSQGRGGRNTIYF. CDR3 nucleotides: TGCGCCAGCAGCCAAGGTCGAGGGGGGAGAAACACCATATATTTT.

In its sample, this clone was seen once. The V gene is TRBV11-2, the J gene TRBJ1-4, with D possibly TRBD1 on 6 matching bases. V was pared by 2 bases and J by 2 bases, with 9 bases between. The CDR3 extends over 15 amino acids. Germline CDR1 SGHAT, CDR2 FQNNGV. CDR3 DNA: TGTGCCAGCAGCTTAAGAGGACAGACTAATGAAAAACTGTTTTTT. Its translation: CASSLRGQTNEKLFF.

The rearrangement links TRBV6-1 to TRBJ1-1; D gene unclear. This CDR3 region has 13 residues. CDR1 is MNHNS and CDR2 is SASEGT in the germline V gene. Trimming left V 2 bases short and J 6 bases short, with 10 bases between. This CDR3 is CASSERFGSEAFF. CDR3 bases: TGTGCCAGCAGTGAAAGGTTTGGGTCTGAAGCTTTCTTT.

This chain uses TRBV19 with TRBJ1-3; the D gene is possibly TRBD1 (5 bases). The length of the CDR3 is 15 residues. The germline V gene encodes CDR1 LNHDA and CDR2 SQIVND (reference sequence). The V end was cut by 5 bases, the J end by 0 bases, with 11 bases between. The CDR3 here is CASSPGKGSGNTIYF. In nucleotides, the CDR3 is TGTGCCAGTAGTCCAGGGAAGGGCTCTGGAAACACCATATATTTT.

This clone was seen only once. As DNA, the CDR3 is TGTGCCAGCAGTTTGGGGAGCGGGGCCCAACCGGGGCGGACCCAGTACTTC. It yields the protein CASSLGSGAQPGRTQYF. The chain combines TRBV27 with TRBJ2-5; 7 bases align to TRBD2. Losses at the gene ends were 3 bases for V and 7 bases for J; bases not matched to a gene: 17. Per germline, CDR1 MNHEY and CDR2 SMNVEV (reference sequence). The CDR3 is 17 amino acids.